A selection of T cell receptor beta chains follows, all from one sample in a study of T cells in Graves' hyperthyroidism and ophthalmopathy. TCRdb itself ran the multiplex PCR reads through MiXCR, one entry per CDR3 protein. The sample gives around 620,000 distinct CDR3 sequences, around 46% of which show up once; roughly 20% is in the top ten. Sequencing used peripheral blood or thyroid tissue (not recorded which). Receptor source: an adult woman with Graves' disease, either hyperthyroidism or ophthalmopathy (not recorded which). Both conserved end residues are part of each CDR3. D genes are given only for firm matches. For some rows the clone size is stated as once, few or many, or as a class when expanded; others skip it.

j_call clone_size v_call d_call cdr3_nt cdr3_aa
TRBJ1-1 - TRBV7-8 TRBD1 TGTGCCAGCAGCTCGCAGGGGGGACAAGCTTTCTTT CASSSQGGQAFF
TRBJ2-7 many TRBV2 - TGTGCCAGCAGTGGTCAGGGTACAGATCGGCCCTTTTACGAGCAGTACTTC CASSGQGTDRPFYEQYF
TRBJ1-2 many TRBV15 - TGTGCCACCAGCAGAAAGTACAGGGATGGCTACACCTTC CATSRKYRDGYTF
TRBJ1-2 - TRBV5-6 TRBD1 TGTGCCAGCAGCGTAGGACAGGGCCGTAACGGCTACACCTTC CASSVGQGRNGYTF
TRBJ1-4 many TRBV5-1 - TGCGCCAGCAGCTTCGGTGAAAAACTGTTTTTT CASSFGEKLFF
TRBJ1-1 many TRBV24-1 - TGTGCCACCAGTGACCAGGATACTGAAGCTTTCTTT CATSDQDTEAFF
TRBJ2-7 many TRBV5-1 - TGTGCCAGCAGCTCCACAGGGTTCTACGAGCAGTACTTC CASSSTGFYEQYF
TRBJ2-5 many TRBV20-1 TRBD2 TGCAGTGCTTCTGGACTAGCGGGAGGAGAGACCCAGTACTTC CSASGLAGGETQYF
TRBJ2-7 many TRBV2 TRBD1 TGTGCCAGCAACAGGGGGCTCGACGAGCAGTACTTC CASNRGLDEQYF
TRBJ1-6 - TRBV7-2 TRBD1 TGTGCCAGCAGCTTTTGGAATCGGAGAGGACAGGGGAATTCACCCCTCCACTTT CASSFWNRRGQGNSPLHF
TRBJ1-5 few TRBV28 TRBD1 TGTGCCAGCAGTGTCCTGACAGGGAACAATCAGCCCCAGCATTTT CASSVLTGNNQPQHF
TRBJ2-7 - TRBV25-1 - TGTGCCAGCGGTAAGACAGTCTACTCCTACGAGCAGTACTTC CASGKTVYSYEQYF
TRBJ1-1 few TRBV29-1 TRBD1 TGCAGCGTTGAATCCCCGGACAGGTCGCGGAGTGTCTTT CSVESPDRSRSVF
TRBJ1-5 - TRBV12-3/TRBV12-4 TRBD1 TGTGCCAGCAGTGCCGGACAGGGAGGCCTGCCCCAGCATTTT CASSAGQGGLPQHF
TRBJ1-1 - TRBV15 - TGTGCCACCAGCGGAGTCCCAGGGACGAACACTGAAGCTTTCTTT CATSGVPGTNTEAFF
TRBJ1-5 many TRBV12-3/TRBV12-4 - TGTGCCAGCAGATTTAGCAATCAGCCCCAGCATTTT CASRFSNQPQHF
TRBJ1-6 many TRBV5-1 - TGCGCCAGCAGTGCCGTTCAAAGTCTCTATAATTCACCCCTCCACTTT CASSAVQSLYNSPLHF
TRBJ1-1 - TRBV29-1 - TGCAGCGTTGAGGGGGGGCCGAACACTGAAGCTTTCTTT CSVEGGPNTEAFF
TRBJ2-6 many TRBV12-3/TRBV12-4 TRBD1 TGTGCCAGCAGTGTCCGAGACAGGGGGCTCTCTGGGGCCAACGTCCTGACTTTC CASSVRDRGLSGANVLTF
TRBJ1-4 - TRBV19 - TGTGCCAGTAGTGGGGGACTTTCAGCTAATGAAAAACTGTTTTTT CASSGGLSANEKLFF
TRBJ2-5 - TRBV20-1 - TGCAGTGCCAGCAGCTGGGGCGGTGAGACCCAGTACTTC CSASSWGGETQYF
TRBJ2-7 - TRBV7-2 - TGTGCCATCAGCTCCCCGGGTGGATTCCGTGTGCAGTACTTC CAISSPGGFRVQYF
TRBJ1-2 many TRBV7-9 TRBD1 TGTGCCAGCAGCAAAGACAGGGACCATGGCTACACCTTC CASSKDRDHGYTF
TRBJ1-6 - TRBV14 TRBD1 TGTGCCAGCAGCCAACACACGACAGGGGTAAATTCACCCCTCCACTTT CASSQHTTGVNSPLHF
TRBJ1-6 - TRBV7-9 - TGTGCCAGCAGCCCTACTAGCGGGAGGATCCGTCTCCACTTT CASSPTSGRIRLHF
TRBJ2-2 many TRBV24-1 - TGTGCCACCAGTGGGGCAGGGGTGGGCAGCTTCGAGCTGTTTTTT CATSGAGVGSFELFF
TRBJ2-7 many TRBV7-9 TRBD2 TGTGCCAGCAGCTCCGCCCATGGGACTAGCGGATACGGGTCCTACGAGCAGTACTTC CASSSAHGTSGYGSYEQYF
TRBJ1-2 - TRBV29-1 - TGCAGCAGTTCCCGTGGGCTTCACTATGGCTACACCTTC CSSSRGLHYGYTF
TRBJ1-2 - TRBV20-1 - TGCAGTGCTAGTGGCTACCCCTTC CSASGYPF
TRBJ1-1 once TRBV10-3 - TGTGCCATTAGCGAGCGGGAGGGGAACACTGAAGCTTTCTTT CAISEREGNTEAFF
TRBJ1-5 - TRBV27 - TGTGCCAGCAGCCGATACAATCAGCCCCAGCATTTT CASSRYNQPQHF
TRBJ1-4 few TRBV10-3 - TGTGCCATCAGTGAGTCGGGATCTAATGAAAAACTGTTTTTT CAISESGSNEKLFF
TRBJ1-5 - TRBV12-3/TRBV12-4 TRBD1 TGTGCCAGCAGTGAAAGGACAGGGGGCGCGAGGAGTAGTCAGCCCCAGCATTTT CASSERTGGARSSQPQHF
TRBJ2-5 - TRBV13 - TGTGCCAGCAGCTTAGTGGCCCAAGAGACCCAGTACTTC CASSLVAQETQYF
TRBJ1-1 many TRBV28 - TGTGCCAGCAGTTTTCAGGGAAGGACTGAAGCTTTCTTT CASSFQGRTEAFF
TRBJ1-1 - TRBV18 - TGTGCCAGCTCACCACCGGGACACCGGTGGATGAACACTGAAGCTTTCTTT CASSPPGHRWMNTEAFF
TRBJ2-7 many TRBV10-2 - TGCGCCAGCAGGCCGACAGCGACGTACGAGCAGTACTTC CASRPTATYEQYF
TRBJ2-2 many TRBV7-2 - TGTGCCAGCAGCTTAGGGGGGAGTGCGACCGGGGAGCTGTTTTTT CASSLGGSATGELFF
TRBJ1-2 once TRBV24-1 TRBD1 TGTGCCAGCAGTCTTCGGACAGGGACCTATGGCTACACCTTC CASSLRTGTYGYTF
TRBJ1-4 many TRBV12-3/TRBV12-4 TRBD1 TGTGCCAGCAGTTTTTACGAGGACAGGGCTAGGTATGAAAAACTGTTTTTT CASSFYEDRARYEKLFF
TRBJ2-7 - TRBV20-1 - TGCAGTGCTAGAAGTGAGTTCGCCTACAATGAGCAGTACTTC CSARSEFAYNEQYF
TRBJ2-2 few TRBV7-9 - TGTGCCAGCAGCTTAGGCCTTTCGAACACCGGGGAGCTGTTTTTT CASSLGLSNTGELFF